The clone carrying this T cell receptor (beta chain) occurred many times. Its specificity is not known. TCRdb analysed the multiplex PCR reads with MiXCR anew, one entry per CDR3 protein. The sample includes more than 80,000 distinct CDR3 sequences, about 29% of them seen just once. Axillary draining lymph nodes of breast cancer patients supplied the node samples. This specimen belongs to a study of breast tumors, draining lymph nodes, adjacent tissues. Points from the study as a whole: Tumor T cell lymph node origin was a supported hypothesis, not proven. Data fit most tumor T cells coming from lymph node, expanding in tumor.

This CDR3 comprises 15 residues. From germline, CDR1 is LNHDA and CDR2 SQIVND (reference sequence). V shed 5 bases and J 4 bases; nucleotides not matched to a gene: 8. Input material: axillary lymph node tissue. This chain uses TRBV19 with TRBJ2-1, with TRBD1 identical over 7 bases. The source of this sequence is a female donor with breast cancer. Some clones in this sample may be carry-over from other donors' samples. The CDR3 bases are TGTGCCAGTAGTCCCTCGGGACAGAGATACAATGAGCAGTTCTTC. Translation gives CASSPSGQRYNEQFF.